Listed below are T cell receptor beta chains from one sample, sequenced in a study of cytomegalovirus exposure and HLA in healthy donors. The table came from immunoSEQ multiplex PCR; TCRdb's copy has only in-frame clones and leaves some out. This sample has 160,000 or so clones, with 60% to 85% found just once. The sample was PBMCs. Receptors originate from a man aged 35-49 years in good health and CMV-seronegative. The CDR3 runs from the conserved cysteine through the conserved F or W. A D gene is named only where the DNA matches it firmly. Expanded clones are given a class, and other clones once, few, many or no size at all.

>TRBJ1-2|TRBD1|NA|TRBV6-5
CTSSPDRVNYGYTF
TGTACCAGCAGTCCAGACAGGGTGAACTATGGCTACACCTTC
>TRBJ2-1|NA|NA|TRBV6-5
CASSSLASKQFF
TGTGCCAGCAGTTCTCTAGCTTCCAAGCAGTTCTTC
>TRBJ1-1|NA|NA|TRBV4-1
CASSQFIRVSDTMNTEAFF
TGCGCCAGCAGCCAATTTATTCGGGTGTCGGATACCATGAACACTGAAGCTTTCTTT
>TRBJ1-1|TRBD1|NA|TRBV2
CASRLQGGTEAFF
TGTGCCAGCAGACTACAGGGGGGCACTGAAGCTTTCTTT
>TRBJ2-3|NA|few|TRBV7-2
CASSHGRDTQYF
TGTGCCAGCAGCCACGGGAGAGATACGCAGTATTTT
>TRBJ2-2|NA|NA|TRBV5-1
CASSLVPAGQNTGELFF
TGCGCCAGCAGCTTGGTCCCGGCGGGCCAGAACACCGGGGAGCTGTTTTTT
>TRBJ2-1|NA|few|TRBV4-1
CASSQEAYGPFF
TGCGCCAGCAGCCAAGAAGCGTATGGTCCGTTCTTC
>TRBJ2-2|NA|NA|TRBV7-9
CASSKEGGSNTGELFF
TGTGCCAGCAGCAAAGAGGGGGGGTCGAACACCGGGGAGCTGTTTTTT
>TRBJ2-3|TRBD2|NA|TRBV27
CASGQVTSGGYDTQYF
TGTGCCAGCGGACAAGTGACTAGCGGGGGCTATGATACGCAGTATTTT
>TRBJ2-1|NA|NA|TRBV9
CASSVVHGRDQGSNEQFF
TGTGCCAGCAGCGTAGTCCACGGACGGGACCAGGGGTCCAATGAGCAGTTCTTC
>TRBJ2-3|NA|NA|TRBV21-1
CASSKVPADTQYF
TGTGCCAGCAGCAAAGTTCCAGCAGATACGCAGTATTTT
>TRBJ1-6|NA|NA|TRBV7-8
CASSLVGGATLHF
TGTGCCAGCAGCTTAGTGGGGGGTGCTACCCTCCACTTT
>TRBJ1-1|NA|NA|TRBV19
CASSMQGGTEAFF
TGTGCCAGTAGTATGCAGGGAGGCACTGAAGCTTTCTTT
>TRBJ2-3|TRBD1|NA|TRBV2
CASMVDRAYLDTQYF
TGTGCCAGCATGGTTGACAGGGCATACTTGGATACGCAGTATTTT
>TRBJ1-1|NA|NA|TRBV2
CASSGQVNTEAFF
TGTGCCAGCAGTGGACAGGTGAACACTGAAGCTTTCTTT
>TRBJ1-2|NA|NA|TRBV5-6
CASVLRTNYGYTF
TGTGCCAGCGTCCTGAGGACTAACTATGGCTACACCTTC
>TRBJ2-3|TRBD1|NA|TRBV5-1
CASSGDRDADTQYF
TGCGCCAGCAGCGGGGACAGGGACGCAGATACGCAGTATTTT
>TRBJ2-3|NA|NA|TRBV6-6
CASRPGISDTQYF
TGTGCCAGCAGACCAGGGATATCAGATACGCAGTATTTT
>TRBJ1-6|NA|NA|TRBV12-5
CASGLARLGRVYSPLHF
TGTGCTAGTGGTTTGGCCCGGTTGGGCAGGGTGTATTCACCCCTCCACTTT
>TRBJ2-3|NA|NA|TRBV9
CASSVSGYDTDTQYF
TGTGCCAGCAGCGTTAGCGGCTACGACACAGATACGCAGTATTTT
>TRBJ2-3|NA|NA|TRBV2
CASRAADRRYF
TGTGCCAGTAGAGCAGCCGACCGGAGGTATTTT
>TRBJ2-5|TRBD1|once|TRBV18
CASSPWGQKQETQYF
TGTGCCAGCTCACCATGGGGACAGAAGCAAGAGACCCAGTACTTC
>TRBJ2-1|TRBD2|NA|TRBV6-4
CASSDSTSGRGVNEQFF
TGTGCCAGCAGTGACTCGACTAGCGGGAGGGGGGTCAATGAGCAGTTCTTC
>TRBJ1-1|NA|few|TRBV6-6
CASTGTGLNTEAFF
TGTGCCAGCACAGGCACAGGATTGAACACTGAAGCTTTCTTT
>TRBJ2-5|TRBD2|once|TRBV29-1
CSAQRDLTSGKETQYF
TGCAGCGCGCAGAGAGATTTGACTAGCGGGAAAGAGACCCAGTACTTC
>TRBJ2-1|TRBD2|NA|TRBV4-3
CASSQVTSGSYNEQFF
TGCGCCAGCAGCCAAGTAACTAGCGGATCCTACAATGAGCAGTTCTTC
>TRBJ2-1|TRBD2|NA|TRBV7-2
CASIPPRGTSGRNEQFF
TGTGCCAGCATCCCCCCTCGCGGGACTAGCGGGCGGAATGAGCAGTTCTTC